This T cell receptor (beta chain) was observed in a study of identical twins (dated by TCRdb to about 2016). For the study in its entirety: The study deep-sequenced TCR alpha and beta repertoires from monozygotic twins, unrelated adults of various ages and cord blood to test whether fetal clonotypes persist. To rule out contamination, replicate twin experiments were performed at different times with different library preparation protocols. Here is what the overall study found, with its caveats: Fewer insertions were carried by abundant cord blood beta clonotypes, a similar but weaker trend appeared in young adult naive repertoires, and no such trend appeared in memory repertoires. In monozygotic twins, out-of-frame TCR alpha sharing was systematically underestimated by recombination models, although the models agreed with sharing between unrelated individuals. A weaker excess of twin sharing was found in beta out-of-frame sequences because the signal-to-noise ratio was lowered by fewer shared sequences. Zero-insertion analyses could be partly confounded by invariant T cells such as MAIT and iNKT, although diverse VJ usage argued against such confounding for most clonotypes. Because the same donors could not be followed over many years, conclusions were based on cross-sectional statistical analysis. Compared with coincidental sharing between unrelated individuals, an excess of low generation-probability sequences was observed among out-of-frame TCR alpha sequences shared between twins.

All donors were healthy Caucasians. For this clonotype: The specificity of this receptor is unknown. Nothing much larger sits one base from this clone, and base qualities are not available.

Library preparation was by 5' RACE. The sequencer listed for this sample is Illumina HiSeq 2000. Template switching introduced a universal primer binding site; the final cDNA contained a unique molecular identifier, enabling accurate counting of TCR cDNA molecules. Specific primers in the conserved constant-segment region were used to synthesize first-strand cDNA for the TCR alpha and beta chains. To control for contamination, every cDNA library carried two barcodes: a SMART-Mk sample barcode plus Illumina barcodes. Two successive PCR steps introduced TruSeq adapter sequences along with Illumina sample barcodes. Sequencing of the TCR alpha and beta cDNA libraries was done on the Illumina HiSeq platform using custom primers. Per the original workflow: Raw reads were processed with MiGEC to extract unique molecular identifiers, and MiXCR was used to determine CDR3 positions. For each individual, recombination models were inferred using an EM algorithm with the repgenHMM and IGoR tools. The tcR package in R was used for shared clonotype analysis, with sharing normalized by the product of cloneset sizes. Out-of-frame nonproductive sequences were analyzed to study raw recombination free of thymic and clonal selection effects. Clones were called with MiXCR by TCRdb after fastp trimmed the public reads at Q25, and only in-frame beta chains were retained. Each CDR3 protein appears once, grouped with its most common genes and DNA. The V and J calls were determined by TCRdb, not by the authors. The sample table records around 1.7 million distinct CDR3 sequences; roughly 35% of these occur just once. The ten largest clones take up about 0.27% of the sample.

This clonotype was sampled from a newborn girl in good health. The specimen sequenced was cord blood.

The encoded CDR3 is CASSPSSPYNEQFF. The sequenced DNA: TGTGCCAGCAGTCCATCCTCCCCCTACAATGAGCAGTTCTTC. The sequence links TRBV28 to TRBJ2-1, with an unclear D gene assignment. The cysteine opens and the phenylalanine closes a CDR3 of 14 amino acids. Only CDR3 DNA is held: 42 bases, read in frame from base 1. Relative to germline, V is 5 bases shorter and J is 2 bases shorter, with 10 bases between their ends. As encoded in the germline V gene, CDR1 is MDHEN while CDR2 is SYDVKM.